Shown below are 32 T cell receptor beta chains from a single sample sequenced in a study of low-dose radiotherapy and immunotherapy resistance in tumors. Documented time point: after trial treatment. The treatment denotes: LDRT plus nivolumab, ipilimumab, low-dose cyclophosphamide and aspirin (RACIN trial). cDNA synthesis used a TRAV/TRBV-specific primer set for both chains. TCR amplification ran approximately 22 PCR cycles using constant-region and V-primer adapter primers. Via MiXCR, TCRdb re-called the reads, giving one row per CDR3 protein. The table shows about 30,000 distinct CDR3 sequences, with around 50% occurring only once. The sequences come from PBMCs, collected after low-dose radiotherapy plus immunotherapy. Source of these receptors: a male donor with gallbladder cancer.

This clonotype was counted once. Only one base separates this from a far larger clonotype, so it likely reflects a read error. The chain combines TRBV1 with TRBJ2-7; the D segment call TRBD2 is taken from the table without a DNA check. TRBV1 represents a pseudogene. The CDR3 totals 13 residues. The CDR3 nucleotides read TGCGCCAGCAGCCAATTGTGGGCCCACGAGCAGTACTTC. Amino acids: CASSQLWAHEQYF.

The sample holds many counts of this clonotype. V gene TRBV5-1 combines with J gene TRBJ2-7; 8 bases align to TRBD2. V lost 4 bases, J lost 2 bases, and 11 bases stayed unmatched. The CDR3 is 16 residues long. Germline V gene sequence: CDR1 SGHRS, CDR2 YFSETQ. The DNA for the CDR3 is TGCGCCAGCAGCCTAACTCTAGCGGGTGGAGCCTACGAGCAGTACTTC. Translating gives CASSLTLAGGAYEQYF.

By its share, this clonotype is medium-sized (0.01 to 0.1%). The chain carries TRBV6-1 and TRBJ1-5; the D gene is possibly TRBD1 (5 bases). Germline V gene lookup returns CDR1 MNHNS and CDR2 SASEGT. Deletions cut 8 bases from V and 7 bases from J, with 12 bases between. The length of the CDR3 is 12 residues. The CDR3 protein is CASRGGVQPQHF. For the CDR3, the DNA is TGTGCCAGCCGGGGGGGAGTGCAGCCCCAGCATTTT.

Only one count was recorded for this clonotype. CDR3 DNA sequence: TGTGCCAGCAGAGGGGGAGCAGGGGAAAGCACTGAAGCTTTCTTT. It specifies CASRGGAGESTEAFF. This rearrangement joins TRBV6-8 to TRBJ1-1; possible D gene TRBD1, 6 bases. CDR1 is MNHGY and CDR2 is SAAAGT in the germline V gene. The CDR3 length is 15 residues. Trimming removed 6 bases from V and 4 bases from J, with 18 bases in between.

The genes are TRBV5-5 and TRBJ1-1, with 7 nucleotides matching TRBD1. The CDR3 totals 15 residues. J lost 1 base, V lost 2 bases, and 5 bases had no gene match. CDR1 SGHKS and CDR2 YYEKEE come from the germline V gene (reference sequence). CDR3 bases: TGTGCCAGCAGCTTATTAACAGGGGCGAACACTGAAGCTTTCTTT. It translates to CASSLLTGANTEAFF.

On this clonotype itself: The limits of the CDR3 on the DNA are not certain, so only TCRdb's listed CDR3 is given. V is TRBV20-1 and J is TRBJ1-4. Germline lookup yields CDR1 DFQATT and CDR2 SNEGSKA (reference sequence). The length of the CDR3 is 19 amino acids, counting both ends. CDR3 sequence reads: CSARERMAGTNEKLFFFFF.

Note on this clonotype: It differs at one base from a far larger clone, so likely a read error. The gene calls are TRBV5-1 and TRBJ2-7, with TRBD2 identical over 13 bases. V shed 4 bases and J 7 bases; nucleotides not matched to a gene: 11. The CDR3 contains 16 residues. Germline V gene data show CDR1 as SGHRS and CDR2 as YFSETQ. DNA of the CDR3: TGCGCCAGCAGCCCCCCCGGGACTAGCGGGATCAATGAGCAGTACTTC. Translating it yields CASSPPGTSGINEQYF.

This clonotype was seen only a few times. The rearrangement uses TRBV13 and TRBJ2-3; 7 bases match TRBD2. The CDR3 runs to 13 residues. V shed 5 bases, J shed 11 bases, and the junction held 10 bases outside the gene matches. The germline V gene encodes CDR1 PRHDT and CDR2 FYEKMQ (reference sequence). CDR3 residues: CASSLLASERQYF. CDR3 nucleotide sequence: TGTGCCAGCAGCCTACTAGCGTCCGAGAGGCAGTATTTT.

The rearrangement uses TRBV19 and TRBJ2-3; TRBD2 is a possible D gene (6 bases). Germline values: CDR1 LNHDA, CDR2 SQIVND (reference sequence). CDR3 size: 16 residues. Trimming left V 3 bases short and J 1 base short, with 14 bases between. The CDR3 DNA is TGTGCCAGTAGTATGGCGGGACCTCGAGGCACAGATACGCAGTATTTT. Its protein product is CASSMAGPRGTDTQYF.

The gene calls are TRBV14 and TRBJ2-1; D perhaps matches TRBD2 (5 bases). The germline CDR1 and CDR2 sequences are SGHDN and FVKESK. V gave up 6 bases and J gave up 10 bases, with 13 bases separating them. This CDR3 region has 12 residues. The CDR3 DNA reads TGTGCCAGCAGTTACGCCGGGGAGGAGCAGTTCTTC. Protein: CASSYAGEEQFF. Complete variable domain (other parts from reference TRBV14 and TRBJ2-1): EAGVTQFPSHSVIEKGQTVTLRCDPISGHDNLYWYRRVMGKEIKFLLHFVKESKQDESGMPNNRFLAERTGGTYSTLKVQPAELEDSGVYFCASSYAGEEQFFGPGTRLTVL.

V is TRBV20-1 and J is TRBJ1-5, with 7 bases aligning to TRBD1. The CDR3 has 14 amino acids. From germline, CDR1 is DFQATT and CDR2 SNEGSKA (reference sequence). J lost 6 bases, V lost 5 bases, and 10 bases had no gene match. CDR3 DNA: TGCAGTGCTGGCGAAACAGGGGTGGGTCAGCCCCAGCATTTT. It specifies CSAGETGVGQPQHF.

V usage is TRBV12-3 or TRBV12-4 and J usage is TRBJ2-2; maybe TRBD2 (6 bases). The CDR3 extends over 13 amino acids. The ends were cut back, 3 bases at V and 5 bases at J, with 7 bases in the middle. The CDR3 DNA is TGTGCCAGCAGTTTCGCGGGGACCGGGGAGCTGTTTTTT. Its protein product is CASSFAGTGELFF.

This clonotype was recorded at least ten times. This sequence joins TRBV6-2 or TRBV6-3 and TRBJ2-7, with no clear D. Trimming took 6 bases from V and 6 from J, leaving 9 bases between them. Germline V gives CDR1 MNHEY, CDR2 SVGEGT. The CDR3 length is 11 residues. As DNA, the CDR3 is TGTGCCAGCAGCCACGGACCCGAGCAGTACTTC. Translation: CASSHGPEQYF.

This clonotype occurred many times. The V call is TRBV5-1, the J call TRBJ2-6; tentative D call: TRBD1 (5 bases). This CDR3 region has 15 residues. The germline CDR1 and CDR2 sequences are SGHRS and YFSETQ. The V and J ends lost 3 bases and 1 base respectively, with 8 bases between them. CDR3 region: CASSSTASGANVLTF. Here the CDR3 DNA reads TGCGCCAGCAGCTCGACAGCATCTGGGGCCAACGTCCTGACTTTC.

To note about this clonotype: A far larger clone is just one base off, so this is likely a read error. CDR3 bases: TGTGCCAGCGATGGTAGCGGGGGCCGTGGGGAGATCCAGTACTTC. Translating it yields CASDGSGGRGEIQYF. The V gene is TRBV6-4, the J gene TRBJ2-5, with 9 bases aligning to TRBD2. This CDR3 contains 15 residues. Germline CDR1 is MRHNA and CDR2 is SNTAGT.

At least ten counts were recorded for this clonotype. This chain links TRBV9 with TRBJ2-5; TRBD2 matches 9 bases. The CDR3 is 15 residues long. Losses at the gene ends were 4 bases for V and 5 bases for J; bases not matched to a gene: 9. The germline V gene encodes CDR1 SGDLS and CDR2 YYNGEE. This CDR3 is CASSQGGGALETQYF. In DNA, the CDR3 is TGTGCCAGCAGCCAAGGCGGGGGGGCCCTGGAGACCCAGTACTTC.

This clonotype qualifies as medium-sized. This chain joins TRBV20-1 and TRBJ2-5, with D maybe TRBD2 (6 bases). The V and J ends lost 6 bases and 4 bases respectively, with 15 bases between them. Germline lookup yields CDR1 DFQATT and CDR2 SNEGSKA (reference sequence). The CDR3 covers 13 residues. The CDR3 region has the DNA TGCAGTGCAACCCCCCTAGCGAGAGAGACCCAGTACTTC. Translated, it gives CSATPLARETQYF.

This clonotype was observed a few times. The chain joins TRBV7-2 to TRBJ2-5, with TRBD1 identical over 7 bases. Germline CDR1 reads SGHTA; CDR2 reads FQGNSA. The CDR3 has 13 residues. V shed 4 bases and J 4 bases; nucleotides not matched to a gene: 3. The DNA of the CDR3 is TGTGCCAGCAGCTCAAGGGGGCCAGAGACCCAGTACTTC. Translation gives CASSSRGPETQYF.

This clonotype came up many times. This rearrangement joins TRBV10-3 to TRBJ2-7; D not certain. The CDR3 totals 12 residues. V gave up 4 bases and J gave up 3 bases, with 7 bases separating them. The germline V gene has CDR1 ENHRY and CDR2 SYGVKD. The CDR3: CAISGGSYEQYF. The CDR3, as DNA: TGTGCCATCAGTGGAGGTAGCTACGAGCAGTACTTC.

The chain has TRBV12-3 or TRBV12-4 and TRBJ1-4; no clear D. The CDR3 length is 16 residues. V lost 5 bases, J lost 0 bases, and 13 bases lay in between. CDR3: CASSPSGRATNEKLFF. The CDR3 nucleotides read TGTGCCAGCAGTCCCTCGGGCAGAGCAACTAATGAAAAACTGTTTTTT.

The CDR3 is CASSEDAAGRGYTF. The CDR3 bases are TGTGCCAGCAGTGAAGACGCCGCCGGTAGGGGCTACACCTTC. The chain is built from TRBV6-2 or TRBV6-3 and TRBJ1-2, with unresolved D. Germline CDR1 is MNHEY and CDR2 is SVGEGT. The ends were cut back, 5 bases at V and 8 bases at J, with 18 bases in the middle. This CDR3 is 14 amino acids long.

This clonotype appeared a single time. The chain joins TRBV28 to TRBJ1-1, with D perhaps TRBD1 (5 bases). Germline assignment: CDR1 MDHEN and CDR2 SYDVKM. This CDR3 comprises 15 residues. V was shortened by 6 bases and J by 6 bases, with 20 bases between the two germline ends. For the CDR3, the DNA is TGTGCCAGCAGGGGCCCGGCGGGGAAGGGACCTGAAGCTTTCTTT. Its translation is CASRGPAGKGPEAFF.

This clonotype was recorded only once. CDR3 region: CATSAPGQQNTGELFF. The DNA of the CDR3 is TGTGCCACCAGCGCACCGGGACAGCAGAACACCGGGGAGCTGTTTTTT. The chain couples TRBV24-1 to TRBJ2-2; 7 bases fit TRBD1. Germline lookup yields CDR1 KGHDR and CDR2 SFDVKD. V dropped 7 bases and J dropped 1; count of bases not matched to a gene: 8. This CDR3 spans 16 amino acids.

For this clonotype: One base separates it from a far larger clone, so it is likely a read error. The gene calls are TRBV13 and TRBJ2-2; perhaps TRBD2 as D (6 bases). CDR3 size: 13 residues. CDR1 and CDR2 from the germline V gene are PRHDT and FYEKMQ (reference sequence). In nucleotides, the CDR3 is TGTGTCAGCAGCCAAGAGGACTACGGGGAGCTGTTTTTT. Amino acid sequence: CVSSQEDYGELFF.

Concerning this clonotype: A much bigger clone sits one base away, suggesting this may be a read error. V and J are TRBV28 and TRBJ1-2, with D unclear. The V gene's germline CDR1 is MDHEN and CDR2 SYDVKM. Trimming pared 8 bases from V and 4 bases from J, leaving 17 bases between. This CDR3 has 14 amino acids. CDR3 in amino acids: CASGPPGNLYGYTF. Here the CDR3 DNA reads TGTGCCAGCGGTCCGCCGGGGAACCTCTATGGCTACACCTTC.

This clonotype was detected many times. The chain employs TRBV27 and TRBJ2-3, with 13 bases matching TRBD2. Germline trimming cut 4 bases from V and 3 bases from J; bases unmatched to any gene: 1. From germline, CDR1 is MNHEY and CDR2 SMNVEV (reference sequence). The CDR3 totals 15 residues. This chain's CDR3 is CASSSTSGRTDTQYF. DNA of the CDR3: TGTGCCAGCAGTTCGACTAGCGGGAGGACAGATACGCAGTATTTT.

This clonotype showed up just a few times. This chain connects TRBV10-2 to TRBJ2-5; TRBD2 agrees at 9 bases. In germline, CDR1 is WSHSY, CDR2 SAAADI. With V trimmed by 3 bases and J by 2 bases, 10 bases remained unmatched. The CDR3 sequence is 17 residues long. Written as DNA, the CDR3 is TGCGCCAGCAGTGATTTGGGCGGGGGGGCTGGACAAGAGACCCAGTACTTC. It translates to CASSDLGGGAGQETQYF.

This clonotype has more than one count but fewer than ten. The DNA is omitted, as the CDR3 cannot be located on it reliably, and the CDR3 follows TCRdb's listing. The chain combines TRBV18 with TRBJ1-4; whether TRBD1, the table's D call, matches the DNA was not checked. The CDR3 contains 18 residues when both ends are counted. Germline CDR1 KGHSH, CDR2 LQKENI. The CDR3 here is CASSPPGTGIMKKLFFFF.

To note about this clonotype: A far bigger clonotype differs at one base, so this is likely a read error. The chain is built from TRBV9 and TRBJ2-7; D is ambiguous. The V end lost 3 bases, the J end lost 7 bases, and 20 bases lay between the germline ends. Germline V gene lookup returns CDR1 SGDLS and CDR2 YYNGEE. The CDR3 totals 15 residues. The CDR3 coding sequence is TGTGCCAGCAGCGGCGACGGTAGCTCCTACAATGAGCAGTACTTC. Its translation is CASSGDGSSYNEQYF.

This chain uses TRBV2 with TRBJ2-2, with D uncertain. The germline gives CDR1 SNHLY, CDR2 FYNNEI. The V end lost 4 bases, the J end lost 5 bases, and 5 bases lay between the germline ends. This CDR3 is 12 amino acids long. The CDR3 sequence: CASSGQTGELFF. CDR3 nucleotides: TGTGCCAGCAGTGGGCAGACCGGGGAGCTGTTTTTT.

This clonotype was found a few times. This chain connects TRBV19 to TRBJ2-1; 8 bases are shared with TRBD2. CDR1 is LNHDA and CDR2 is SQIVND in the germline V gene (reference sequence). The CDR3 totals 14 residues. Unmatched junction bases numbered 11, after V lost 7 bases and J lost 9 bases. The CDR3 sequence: CASMARGGMVEQFF. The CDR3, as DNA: TGTGCCAGTATGGCCCGCGGGGGGATGGTTGAGCAGTTCTTC.

DNA for the CDR3: TGTGCCACCAGTGGGTGGGGGCACCCCGGGGAGCTGTTTTTT. It yields the protein CATSGWGHPGELFF. The V and J genes are TRBV24-1 and TRBJ2-2; the D gene is possibly TRBD1 (6 bases). There are 14 residues in the CDR3. Germline V gene lookup returns CDR1 KGHDR and CDR2 SFDVKD. V was pared by 5 bases and J by 6 bases, with 12 bases between.